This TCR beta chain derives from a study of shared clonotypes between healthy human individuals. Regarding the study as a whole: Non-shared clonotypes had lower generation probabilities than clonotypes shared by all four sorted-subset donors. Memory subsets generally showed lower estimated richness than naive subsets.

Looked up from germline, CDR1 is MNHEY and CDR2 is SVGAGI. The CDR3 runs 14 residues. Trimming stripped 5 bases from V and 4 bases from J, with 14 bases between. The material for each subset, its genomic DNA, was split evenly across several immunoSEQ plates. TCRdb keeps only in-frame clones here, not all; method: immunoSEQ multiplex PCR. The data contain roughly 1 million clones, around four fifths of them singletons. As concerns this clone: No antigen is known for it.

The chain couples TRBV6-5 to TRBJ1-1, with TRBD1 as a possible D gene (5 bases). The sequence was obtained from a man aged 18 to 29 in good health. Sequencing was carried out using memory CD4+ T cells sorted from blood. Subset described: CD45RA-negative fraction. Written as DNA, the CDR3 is TGTGCCAGCAGTCTTCGACAGACTGGCACTGAAGCTTTCTTT. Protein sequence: CASSLRQTGTEAFF.